Sequencing of this TCR beta chain was carried out in a study of T cells generated in artificial thymic organoids (dated by TCRdb to between 2016 and 2019). For context, the study as a whole: The study compared the TCR alpha and beta CDR3 repertoires of CD8 single positive T cells derived from in vitro artificial thymic organoids against those of naive CD8 T cells from thymus and peripheral blood. Displayed repertoire sequencing data were described as representative of three independent experiments. Overall results and qualifications from the work: Organoid-derived T cells did not show skewed Valpha or Vbeta usage, which argues against unconventional lineages or clonal expansions being dominant. Physiological TCR clonotype diversity, comparable to that of thymic and blood naive CD8 T cells, was observed in organoid-derived CD8 single positive T cells.

By how much of the sample it makes up, this clonotype is medium-sized (0.01 to 0.1%). The antigen it binds to is not known. No base quality information exists; no much larger clone differs at one position. The junction shows trimming of 4 bases on V and 4 bases on J, and the gene matches do not reach 10 bases of it. From the cysteine up to the phenylalanine, the CDR3 has a length of 15 residues. The read is trimmed to its CDR3 DNA, 45 bases read in frame from base 1. CDR1 and CDR2 were assigned from the germline V gene as MNHEY and SVGEGT. Artificial thymic organoids were generated by aggregating human HSPCs with MS5 murine stromal cells transduced with human DLL1, and the organoids were cultured at an air-liquid interface. The cells used to seed the organoids were FACS-purified CD34+CD3- hematopoietic stem and progenitor cells from which residual T cells had been depleted. Organoids were cultured in serum-free RB27 medium: RPMI 1640 supplemented with B27, FLT3L, IL-7 and ascorbic acid. Before RNA extraction, CD3+TCRalphabeta+CD8 single positive T cells from both organoids and thymus were sorted by FACS. Total RNA was purified from about 40,000 to 200,000 sorted cells per sample with the RNeasy Micro kit, and quality checked on an Agilent RNA 6000 Nano chip.

TCRalpha and TCRbeta libraries were amplified in separate semi-nested PCR reactions using Advantage 2 and reverse primers located in the TRAC or TRBC constant regions. The amount of total RNA going into first-strand cDNA synthesis ranged between roughly 3 and 500 ng. TCR cDNA libraries were made by 5'-RACE with the SMARTer PCR cDNA Synthesis kit, using a poly-dT primer for first-strand synthesis. Semi-nested constant-region reverse primers carried 5-nucleotide sample-specific barcodes, and products were cleaned with the Zymo DNA Clean and Concentrator-5 kit. As many as ten barcoded samples were combined into a pool, ligated to Illumina adaptors, and sequenced on an Illumina MiSeq as 2 x 150 bp paired-end reads. The original methods were these. Demultiplexed reads were aligned with BLAT to a custom library of all human TRAV, TRAJ, TRBV, TRBD and TRBJ combinations from IMGT. The best BLAT hits were picked using pslCDnaFilter (-maxAligns=1, -ignoreIntrons), and custom Perl scripts were used to calculate clonotype frequencies. In-frame beta chains were kept once TCRdb had trimmed the public reads at Q25 with fastp and called clones with MiXCR. CDR3 protein sequences are deduplicated, and each keeps its most common genes and DNA. TCRdb, not the original authors, processed these V and J calls. Within this sample are under 7,000 distinct CDR3 sequences, with 25% of them counted one time only. Under 3.5% of the sample is taken by the ten largest.

This clonotype originated in a human donor who gave cord blood stem cells for thymic organoid culture, a cardiac surgery patient who gave postnatal thymus, or a blood donor (not recorded which). The rearrangement combines TRBV6-2 or TRBV6-3 with TRBJ2-7; the central 7 bases match TRBD2. Sample: naive CD8+ T cells grown in artificial thymic organoids from cord blood stem and progenitor cells. Reading the label with the study, this specimen's cell subset or site is: CD3+TCRalphabeta+CD8SP T cells; for blood, CD45RO-CCR7+ naive CD8+ T cells. The CDR3 sequence is CASSFDCGSLYEQYF. The nucleotide sequence reads as follows: TGTGCCAGCAGTTTCGATTGCGGGAGCTTGTACGAGCAGTACTTC.